The 11 T cell receptor beta chains below all came from one sample that was sequenced in a study of T cells in Graves' hyperthyroidism and ophthalmopathy. Amplification targeted TCR beta CDR3 regions from RNA transcripts. TCR CDR3 regions were first amplified by RT-PCR with HTBI primers. TCRdb reprocessed the multiplex PCR reads with MiXCR, giving one entry per CDR3 protein. The profile shows 450,000 to 500,000 distinct CDR3 sequences, around a fifth of them singletons. The sequencing sample was made of blood. The receptors were gathered from a woman in her 70s with Graves' ophthalmopathy.

In this sample, this clonotype turned up a few times. V is TRBV3-1 and J is TRBJ1-2; 7 bases agree with TRBD1. The CDR3 has 14 amino acids. Trimming cost V 4 bases and J 2 bases; bases outside gene matches: 4. Germline V gene data show CDR1 as LGHDT and CDR2 as YNNKEL (reference sequence). CDR3 nucleotides: TGTGCCAGCAGCCGCGGGACAGTGAACTATGGCTACACCTTC. Translation: CASSRGTVNYGYTF. The full variable domain, with the rest looked up from reference TRBV3-1 and TRBJ1-2, is DTAVSQTPKYLVTQMGNDKSIKCEQNLGHDTMYWYKQDSKKFLKIMFSYNNKELIINETVPNRFSPKSPDKAHLNLHINSLELGDSAVYFCASSRGTVNYGYTFGSGTRLTVV.

The chain employs TRBV12-5 and TRBJ2-2, with unresolved D. CDR1 LGHNT and CDR2 FRNRAP come from the germline V gene. Trimming cost V 5 bases and J 6 bases, with 7 bases left between them. The CDR3 has 12 amino acids. CDR3 sequence: CASGPHSGELFF. The CDR3 DNA reads TGTGCTAGTGGTCCGCATTCCGGGGAGCTGTTTTTT.

The chain joins TRBV4-2 to TRBJ2-5; 11 bases match TRBD1. This CDR3 is 18 amino acids long. Germline loops: CDR1 LGHNA, CDR2 YNFKEQ. V trimming: 0 bases; J trimming: 2 bases; junction bases outside the gene matches: 8. This CDR3 reads CASSQEMGTGGKQETQYF. CDR3 in DNA: TGTGCCAGCAGCCAAGAAATGGGGACAGGGGGAAAACAAGAGACCCAGTACTTC.

The chain is built from TRBV4-2 and TRBJ1-1, with D possibly TRBD1 on 6 matching bases. The CDR3 runs 15 residues. CDR1 and CDR2 from the germline V gene are LGHNA and YNFKEQ. The V end was cut by 0 bases, the J end by 2 bases, with 10 bases between. The CDR3 coding sequence is TGTGCCAGCAGCCAAGATGGGGGCATCAACACTGAAGCTTTCTTT. Translating it yields CASSQDGGINTEAFF.

The table lists this clonotype with a few counts. The J gene is TRBJ2-3, the V gene TRBV28; 10 bases fit TRBD1. CDR1 is MDHEN, CDR2 SYDVKM, per germline. This CDR3 is 15 amino acids long. V dropped 7 bases and J dropped 2; count of bases not matched to a gene: 6. The CDR3 nucleotides read TGTGCCAGCACCCGGGACAGGGGCACCACAGATACGCAGTATTTT. Protein sequence: CASTRDRGTTDTQYF.

The chain joins TRBV20-1 to TRBJ1-5; 7 bases are a match to TRBD1. V gave up 3 bases and J gave up 1 base; unmatched junction bases: 6. The germline V gene has CDR1 DFQATT and CDR2 SNEGSKA (reference sequence). This CDR3 contains 15 residues. CDR3 sequence (DNA): TGCAGTGCTAGGGAAGAGGGGGCGAGCAATCAGCCCCAGCATTTT. Residues: CSAREEGASNQPQHF.

This clonotype was detected only a few times. The chain employs TRBV7-3 and TRBJ2-4; D might be TRBD1 (6 bases). This CDR3 spans 14 amino acids. V gave up 5 bases and J gave up 10 bases, with 18 bases separating them. Germline CDR1 SGHTA, CDR2 FQGTGA. CDR3 coding DNA: TGTGCCAGCAGCCCCTCCTCGGGACACATGATTCAGTACTTC. Translating gives CASSPSSGHMIQYF.

This clonotype has at least ten counts. The J gene is TRBJ2-1, the V gene TRBV12-3 or TRBV12-4; 12 nucleotides match TRBD2. CDR3 size: 18 residues. V was pared by 4 bases and J by 7 bases, with 14 bases of the junction left unmatched. DNA for the CDR3: TGTGCCAGCAGTTCCCTCGGACTAGCGGGATCCCTTGGGAATGAGCAGTTCTTC. This gives the protein CASSSLGLAGSLGNEQFF.

In DNA form, the CDR3 reads TGTGCTAGTGGGCCAGGACTAGCGGGCGCCAAAAACATTCAGTACTTC. It translates to CASGPGLAGAKNIQYF. V and J are TRBV12-5 and TRBJ2-4, with TRBD2 matching over 11 bases. V shed 6 bases and J 1 base; nucleotides not matched to a gene: 5. CDR3 size: 16 residues. The germline V gene has CDR1 LGHNT and CDR2 FRNRAP.

This clonotype was observed a few times. The genes are TRBV19 and TRBJ2-5; 13 positions agree with TRBD2. This CDR3 spans 16 amino acids. Unmatched junction bases numbered 6, after V lost 3 bases and J lost 5 bases. Germline V gene lookup returns CDR1 LNHDA and CDR2 SQIVND (reference sequence). The chain's CDR3 is CASSMGTSGMGETQYF. In DNA, the CDR3 is TGTGCCAGTAGTATGGGGACTAGCGGGATGGGGGAGACCCAGTACTTC.

The sample holds a few counts of this clonotype. This chain uses TRBV27 with TRBJ2-5; D gene uncertain. In germline, CDR1 is MNHEY, CDR2 SMNVEV (reference sequence). V lost 6 bases and J 7 bases, leaving 18 bases between the germline ends. The CDR3 runs 14 residues. The CDR3 reads CASSYGSQRATQYF. The CDR3 bases are TGTGCCAGCAGCTACGGGTCTCAACGGGCGACCCAGTACTTC.